Below, 20 T cell receptor beta chains from the same sample are listed, as sequenced in a study of metastatic and nonmetastatic thyroid tumors. Thyroid surgery was performed in patients who had received no treatment beforehand. TCRdb re-called the PCR reads with MiXCR. The sample carries about 14,000 clones, approximately 30% recorded once. Input material: tumor tissue. These receptors were taken from a female donor with papillary thyroid cancer or a benign thyroid nodule (not recorded which). Some clones in this sample may be carry-over from other donors' samples.

This clone has just a few counts. J is TRBJ1-2 and V is TRBV12-3 or TRBV12-4, with 7 positions matching TRBD1. Germline trimming cut 4 bases from V and 6 bases from J; bases unmatched to any gene: 2. This CDR3 comprises 12 residues. CDR3 region: CASSSGGDGYTF. CDR3 sequence (DNA): TGTGCCAGCAGTTCAGGGGGTGATGGCTACACCTTC.

This clone has more than one count but fewer than ten. The germline gene is not matched at one end of the junction; a read error may be the cause. This chain uses TRBV6-2 or TRBV6-3 with TRBJ1-4; 7 bases line up with TRBD1. Germline V gene sequence: CDR1 MNHEY, CDR2 SVGEGT. CDR3 length: 16 residues. The CDR3 sequence: CASSFATTGKNEKLFF. The CDR3 DNA is TGTGCCAGCAGTTTCGCGACGACAGGGAAGAATGAAAAACTATTTTTT.

In the case of this clone: Different DNA sequences within this sample yield the same CDR3. V and J are TRBV6-1 and TRBJ1-6; D gene unclear. V lost 6 bases and J 8 bases, leaving 17 bases between the germline ends. The germline CDR1 and CDR2 sequences are MNHNS and SASEGT. This CDR3 has 15 amino acids. CDR3 DNA: TGTGCCAGCAGAAAGACATGGATGAGGTATTCACCCCTCCACTTT. Translating gives CASRKTWMRYSPLHF.

This clone was detected ten times or more. The V gene is TRBV2, the J gene TRBJ1-5; TRBD1 might be the D (5 bases). V was shortened by 11 bases and J by 7 bases, with 21 bases between the two germline ends. CDR3 length equals 14 residues. In germline, CDR1 is SNHLY, CDR2 FYNNEI. CDR3 loop: CARGSADRSQPQHF. The CDR3 coding sequence is TGTGCCCGGGGGAGCGCGGACCGCAGCCAGCCCCAGCATTTT.

The chain links TRBV20-1 to TRBJ2-1; D unclear. CDR3 size: 13 residues. In germline, CDR1 is DFQATT, CDR2 SNEGSKA (reference sequence). Trimming cost V 4 bases and J 0 bases, with 7 bases left between them. The CDR3: CSAIGRSYNEQFF. The CDR3 DNA reads as TGCAGTGCTATAGGGCGCTCCTACAATGAGCAGTTCTTC.

This clone was counted many times. This may stem from a read error, because a much larger clone lies one nucleotide away. The chain couples TRBV6-1 to TRBJ1-4; TRBD1 might be the D (5 bases). Trimming took 6 bases from V and 0 from J, leaving 17 bases between them. The CDR3 runs 17 residues. In germline, CDR1 is MNHNS, CDR2 SASEGT. CDR3 sequence reads: CASRLRGGVTTNEKLFF. The CDR3 DNA is TGTGCCAGCAGACTGCGGGGGGGGGTTACAACTAATGAAAAACTGTTTTTT.

This clone came up a few times. The V call is TRBV11-2, the J call TRBJ1-5; maybe TRBD1 (5 bases). Germline V gene lookup returns CDR1 SGHAT and CDR2 FQNNGV. Deletions cut 5 bases from V and 3 bases from J, with 23 bases between. The CDR3 is 18 residues long. The CDR3 coding sequence is TGTGCCAGCAGCCTCTTTCCGACGTGGGGCAGAGACAATCAGCCCCAGCATTTT. It translates to CASSLFPTWGRDNQPQHF.

This clone was counted ten times or more. This sequence joins TRBV25-1 and TRBJ1-1, with 7 bases lining up with TRBD1. V shed 7 bases and J 3 bases; nucleotides not matched to a gene: 11. The V gene's germline CDR1 is MGHDK and CDR2 SYGVNS. The CDR3 runs to 15 residues. CDR3 sequence: CASTQQGRPDTEAFF. The CDR3 DNA sequence: TGTGCCAGCACTCAACAGGGGCGCCCGGACACTGAAGCTTTCTTT. Full variable domain (remainder filled in from reference TRBV25-1 and TRBJ1-1): EADIYQTPRYLVIGTGKKITLECSQTMGHDKMYWYQQDPGMELHLIHYSYGVNSTEKGDLSSESTVSRIRTEHFPLTLESARPSHTSQYLCASTQQGRPDTEAFFGQGTRLTVV.

Regarding this clone: Relative to the germline gene, one junction end is altered; a read error may explain this. The chain carries TRBV20-1 and TRBJ2-3, with D unclear. The CDR3 runs to 14 residues. CDR1 DFQATT and CDR2 SNEGSKA come from the germline V gene (reference sequence). The CDR3 region is CSSRDVEITDTQYF. The CDR3 DNA reads as TGCAGTTCTAGAGATGTGGAGATCACAGATACGCAGTATTTT.

The chain uses TRBV4-1 and TRBJ1-2; 7 bases match TRBD1. The CDR3 has 16 residues. Germline-derived CDR1 and CDR2 are MGHRA and YSYEKL. Unmatched junction bases numbered 10, after V lost 1 base and J lost 5 bases. The CDR3 nucleotides read TGCGCCAGCAGCCAAGGTCAACGGACAGGCCCATATGGCTACACCTTC. Translation gives CASSQGQRTGPYGYTF.

This clone has at least ten counts. A read error may explain this, as a much larger clone is one base away. This same CDR3 is encoded by further DNA sequences in the sample. The gene calls are TRBV3-1 and TRBJ2-3, with 9 bases that match TRBD2. Germline loops: CDR1 LGHDT, CDR2 YNNKEL (reference sequence). V was pared by 4 bases and J by 0 bases, with 2 bases of the junction left unmatched. The CDR3 is made up of 15 amino acids. The DNA of the CDR3 is TGTGCCAGCAGCCCGACTAGCGGAAGCACAGATACGCAGTATTTT. Its translation: CASSPTSGSTDTQYF.

This chain links TRBV18 with TRBJ2-6, with D perhaps matching TRBD1 (5 bases). The V gene lost 3 bases and the J gene lost 4 bases, with 10 bases spanning the gap. This CDR3 has 15 residues. Germline-derived CDR1 and CDR2 are KGHSH and LQKENI. The CDR3 sequence: CASSPRAEGANVLTF. CDR3 DNA sequence: TGTGCCAGCTCACCCAGGGCGGAGGGGGCCAACGTCCTGACTTTC.

J is TRBJ1-5 and V is TRBV6-1; D gene ambiguous. This CDR3 spans 15 amino acids. Deletions cut 5 bases from V and 5 bases from J, with 16 bases between. Germline V CDR1 and CDR2: MNHNS, SASEGT. The CDR3 region is CASSFLAGPHQPQHF. The CDR3 DNA reads as TGTGCCAGCAGTTTCTTGGCAGGACCACATCAGCCCCAGCATTTT.

The chain combines TRBV20-1 with TRBJ1-5, with TRBD1 matching over 10 bases. Trimming cost V 5 bases and J 5 bases; bases outside gene matches: 6. The germline CDR1 and CDR2 sequences are DFQATT and SNEGSKA (reference sequence). The CDR3 runs 14 residues. CDR3 DNA sequence: TGCAGTGCTTCCCCGGGACAGGGGCATCAGCCCCAGCATTTT. Encoded protein: CSASPGQGHQPQHF.

By proportion, this clone is medium-sized (0.01 to 0.1%). The chain is built from TRBV6-1 and TRBJ2-1, with D unclear. V was trimmed by 6 bases and J by 5 bases, leaving 11 bases between them. Germline CDR1 is MNHNS and CDR2 is SASEGT. This CDR3 comprises 13 residues. In DNA form, the CDR3 reads TGTGCCAGCAGGATGACTGTAAACAATGAGCAGTTCTTC. Translated, it gives CASRMTVNNEQFF.

The sample holds a few counts of this clone. The V and J genes are TRBV6-1 and TRBJ1-4, with a weak D call TRBD1 (5 bases). V was cut by 5 bases and J by 3 bases, with 10 bases left in between. Germline V gives CDR1 MNHNS, CDR2 SASEGT. CDR3 length: 14 amino acids. The CDR3 sequence: CASSKQVSNEKLFF. The DNA of the CDR3 is TGTGCCAGCAGTAAACAGGTCTCTAATGAAAAACTGTTTTTT.

V gene TRBV19 combines with J gene TRBJ2-7, with TRBD2 identical over 15 bases. CDR3 length equals 17 residues. CDR1 is LNHDA and CDR2 is SQIVND in the germline V gene (reference sequence). V lost 6 bases, J lost 4 bases, and 10 bases stayed unmatched. CDR3 protein: CASSPGLAGGLGYEQYF. The CDR3 DNA is TGTGCCAGTAGCCCGGGACTAGCGGGAGGTCTAGGATACGAGCAGTACTTC.

A remark on this clone: The junction departs from the called germline gene at one end, perhaps through a read error. This sequence joins TRBV28 and TRBJ2-4, with 9 bases fitting TRBD1. The germline V gene has CDR1 MDHEN and CDR2 SYDVKM. CDR3 length: 16 amino acids. The CDR3: CASSLWGQGAKNIQYF. The CDR3 DNA reads TGCGCCAGCAGTTTATGGGGACAGGGAGCCAAAAACATTCAGTACTTC.

This clone turned up a few times. V is TRBV24-1 and J is TRBJ2-2; D unclear. The length of the CDR3 is 11 residues. V was trimmed by 8 bases and J by 4 bases, leaving 4 bases between them. The germline V gene encodes CDR1 KGHDR and CDR2 SFDVKD. The CDR3 region has the DNA TGTGCCACCATCCCCACCGGGGAGCTGTTTTTT. It encodes CATIPTGELFF.

This clone has just a few counts. An end of the junction does not agree with germline; a read error may underlie this. This sequence joins TRBV6-1 and TRBJ2-5; maybe TRBD2 (5 bases). This CDR3 contains 16 residues. CDR1 MNHNS and CDR2 SASEGT come from the germline V gene. CDR3 bases: TGTGCCGGCAGTTTAAGGGCGGACTCCCGTGAAGAGACCCAGTACTTC. Protein: CAGSLRADSREETQYF.